Reported below is one TCR beta chain. Its antigen is unidentified. The CDR3 covers 21 residues. Trimming removed 3 bases from V and 5 bases from J; junction bases left unmatched: 24. Germline-derived CDR1 and CDR2 are LGHNA and YSLEER. PCR amplification relied on 60 Vbeta primers (plus 13 Jbeta primers). Measured with immunoSEQ multiplex PCR; TCRdb has only the in-frame clones, and not every one. Of roughly 100,000 clones listed, roughly 75% were seen once; the top ten hold around 1.5%. These data are taken from a study of cytomegalovirus exposure and HLA in healthy donors. Study-wide points: Immune exposure information available was restricted to CMV serostatus.

Donors sampled were nominally healthy, though unrecorded immune exposures were likely. The rearrangement uses TRBV4-3 and TRBJ2-5, with TRBD2 matching over 10 bases. This TCR was sampled from a woman in her thirties or forties in good health and CMV-seronegative. Sample: PBMCs. CDR3 DNA: TGCGCCAGCAGCCAGGAGATTACTAGGGCCCCAAGCGGGAGGGCCGTGGAGACCCAGTACTTC. Amino acids: CASSQEITRAPSGRAVETQYF.